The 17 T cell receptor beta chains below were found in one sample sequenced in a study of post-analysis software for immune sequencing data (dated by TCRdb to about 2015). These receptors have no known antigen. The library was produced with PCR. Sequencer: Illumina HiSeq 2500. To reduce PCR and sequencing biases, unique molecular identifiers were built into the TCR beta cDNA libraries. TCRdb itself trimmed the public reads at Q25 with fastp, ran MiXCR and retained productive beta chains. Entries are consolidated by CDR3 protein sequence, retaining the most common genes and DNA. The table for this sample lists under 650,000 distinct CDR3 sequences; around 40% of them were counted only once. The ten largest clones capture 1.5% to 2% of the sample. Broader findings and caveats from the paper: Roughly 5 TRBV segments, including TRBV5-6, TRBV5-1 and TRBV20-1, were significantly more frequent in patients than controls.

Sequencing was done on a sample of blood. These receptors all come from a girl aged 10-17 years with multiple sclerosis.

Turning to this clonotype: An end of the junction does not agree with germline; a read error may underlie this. The CDR3 loop is CASGLASNGETQYF. The CDR3 DNA is TGTGCCAGCGGCTTGGCCTCAAATGGAGAGACCCAGTACTTC. The V call is TRBV7-6, the J call TRBJ2-5, with D hard to call. Germline V gives CDR1 SGHVS, CDR2 FNYEAQ. CDR3 length: 14 amino acids.

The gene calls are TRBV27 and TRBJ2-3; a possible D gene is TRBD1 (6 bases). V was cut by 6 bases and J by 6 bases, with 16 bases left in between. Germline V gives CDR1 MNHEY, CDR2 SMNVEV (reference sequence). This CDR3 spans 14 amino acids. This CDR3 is CASSPRGGFDTQYF. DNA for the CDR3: TGTGCCAGCAGCCCCAGGGGCGGATTTGATACGCAGTATTTT.

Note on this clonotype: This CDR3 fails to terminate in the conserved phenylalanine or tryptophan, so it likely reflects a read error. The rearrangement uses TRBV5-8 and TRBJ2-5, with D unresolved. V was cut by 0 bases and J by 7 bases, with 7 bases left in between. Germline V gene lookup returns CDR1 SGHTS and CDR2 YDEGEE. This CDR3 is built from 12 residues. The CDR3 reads CASSLVIATQYC. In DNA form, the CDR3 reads TGTGCCAGCAGCTTGGTCATTGCGACCCAGTACTGC.

This chain's CDR3 is CASSRPSLSYEQYF. In nucleotides, the CDR3 is TGTGCCAGCAGCCGCCCATCTCTTTCCTACGAGCAGTACTTC. The V gene is TRBV6-2 or TRBV6-3, the J gene TRBJ2-7; D gene uncertain. CDR1 is MNHEY and CDR2 is SVGEGT in the germline V gene. This CDR3 comprises 14 residues. Trimming took off 6 bases at V and 1 base at J, with 13 bases between the two ends.

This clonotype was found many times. CDR3 coding DNA: TGCGCCAGCAGCCCAGAGGGAGGATGGCATGAGCAGTTCTTC. Protein: CASSPEGGWHEQFF. The chain uses TRBV5-1 and TRBJ2-1, with D maybe TRBD2 (6 bases). The germline gives CDR1 SGHRS, CDR2 YFSETQ. The CDR3 has 14 residues. With 4 bases removed from V and 8 bases from J, the gap between germline ends came to 16 bases.

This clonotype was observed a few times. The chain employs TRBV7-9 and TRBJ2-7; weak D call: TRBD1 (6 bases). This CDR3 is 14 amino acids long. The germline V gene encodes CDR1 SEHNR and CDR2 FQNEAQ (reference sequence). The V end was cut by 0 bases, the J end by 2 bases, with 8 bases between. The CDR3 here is CASSLAGATYEQYF. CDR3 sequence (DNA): TGTGCCAGCAGCTTAGCGGGGGCCACCTACGAGCAGTACTTC.

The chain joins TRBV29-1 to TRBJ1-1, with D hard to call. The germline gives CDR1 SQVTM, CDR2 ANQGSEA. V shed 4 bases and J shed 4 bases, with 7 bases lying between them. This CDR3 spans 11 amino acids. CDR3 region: CSVGYGTEAFF. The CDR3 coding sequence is TGCAGCGTTGGGTACGGCACTGAAGCTTTCTTT.

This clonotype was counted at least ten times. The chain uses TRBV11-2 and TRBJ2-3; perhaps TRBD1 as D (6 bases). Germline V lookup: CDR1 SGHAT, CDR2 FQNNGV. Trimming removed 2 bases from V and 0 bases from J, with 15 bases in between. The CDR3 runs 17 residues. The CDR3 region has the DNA TGTGCCAGCAGCTTACGCGCCGACAGGAGTAGCACAGATACGCAGTATTTT. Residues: CASSLRADRSSTDTQYF.

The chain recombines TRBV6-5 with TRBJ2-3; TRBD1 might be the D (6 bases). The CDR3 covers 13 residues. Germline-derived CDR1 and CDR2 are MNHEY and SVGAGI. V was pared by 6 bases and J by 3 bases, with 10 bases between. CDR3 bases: TGTGCCAGCAGGTACAGGGAAACAGATACGCAGTATTTT. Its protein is CASRYRETDTQYF.

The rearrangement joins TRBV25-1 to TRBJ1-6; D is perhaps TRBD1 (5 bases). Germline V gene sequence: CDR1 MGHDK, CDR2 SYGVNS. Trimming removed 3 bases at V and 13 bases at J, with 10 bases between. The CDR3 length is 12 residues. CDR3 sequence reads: CASSDQGPPLHF. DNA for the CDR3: TGTGCCAGCAGTGATCAGGGCCCGCCCCTCCACTTT.

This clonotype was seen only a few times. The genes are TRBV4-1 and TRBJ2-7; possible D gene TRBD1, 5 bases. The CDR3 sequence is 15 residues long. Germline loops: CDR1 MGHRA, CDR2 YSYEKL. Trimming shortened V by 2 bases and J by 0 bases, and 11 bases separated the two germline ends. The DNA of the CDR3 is TGCGCCAGCAGCCAACCGACAGTAGGCTCCTACGAGCAGTACTTC. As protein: CASSQPTVGSYEQYF.

The CDR3 DNA sequence: TGTGCCAGCAGCTTCCCTACTAGCGGGGTTAACAATGAGCAGTTCTTC. This translates into CASSFPTSGVNNEQFF. The genes are TRBV7-2 and TRBJ2-1, with 10 positions matching TRBD2. V trimming: 3 bases; J trimming: 5 bases; junction bases outside the gene matches: 7. Germline V lookup: CDR1 SGHTA, CDR2 FQGNSA. CDR3 size: 16 residues.

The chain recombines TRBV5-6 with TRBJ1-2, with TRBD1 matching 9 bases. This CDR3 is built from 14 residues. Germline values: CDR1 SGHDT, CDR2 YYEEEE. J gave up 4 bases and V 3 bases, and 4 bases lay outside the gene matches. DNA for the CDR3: TGTGCCAGCAGCTCCGGGACAGGGAGCTATGGCTACACCTTC. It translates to CASSSGTGSYGYTF.

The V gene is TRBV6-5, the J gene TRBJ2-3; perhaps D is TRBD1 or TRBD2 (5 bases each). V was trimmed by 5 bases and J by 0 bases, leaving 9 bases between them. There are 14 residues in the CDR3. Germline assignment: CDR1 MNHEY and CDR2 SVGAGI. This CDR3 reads CASSVRDSTDTQYF. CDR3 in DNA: TGTGCCAGCAGTGTCCGGGACAGCACAGATACGCAGTATTTT.

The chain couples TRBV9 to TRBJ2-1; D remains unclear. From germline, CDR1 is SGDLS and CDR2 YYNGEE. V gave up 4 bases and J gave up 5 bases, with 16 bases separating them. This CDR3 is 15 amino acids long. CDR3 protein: CASSRIAEPNNEQFF. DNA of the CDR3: TGTGCCAGCAGCCGTATAGCAGAGCCTAACAATGAGCAGTTCTTC.

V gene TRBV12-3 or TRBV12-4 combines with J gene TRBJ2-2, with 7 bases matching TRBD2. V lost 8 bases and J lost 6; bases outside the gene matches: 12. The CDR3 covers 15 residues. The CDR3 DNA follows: TGTGCCAGCGCTGGGGGGGGAATAGCAGCCGGGGAGCTGTTTTTT. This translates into CASAGGGIAAGELFF.

DNA for the CDR3: TGTGCCAGCAGTGGACAGGAAAACATTCAGTACTTC. It yields the protein CASSGQENIQYF. The rearrangement links TRBV12-3 or TRBV12-4 to TRBJ2-7; 7 bases are shared with TRBD1. The end of the DNA aligns better with TRBJ2-4, so the J call may be wrong. This CDR3 comprises 12 residues.